This T cell receptor beta chain was profiled in a study of beta chain features in type 1 diabetes. Study-level results: Insertions were fewer and deletions more numerous at VDJ junctions in type 1 diabetes patients.

The sequenced template was cDNA made from the entire isolated RNA. Generated by immunoSEQ multiplex PCR, the TCRdb table keeps only in-frame clones and is missing some. The sample includes about 340,000 clones, around 7.6% of them seen just once. This CDR3 comprises 17 residues. The junction had 17 bases not matched to a gene; V was cut back by 6 bases and J by 8 bases. Per the germline V gene, CDR1 is MNHEY and CDR2 is SMNVEV (reference sequence). To note about this clone: The target antigen is unknown.

This clonotype was obtained from a woman aged 18-29 years in good health. Sequenced material: central memory CD4+ T cells from blood. The genes are TRBV27 and TRBJ1-4; TRBD1 aligns across 8 bases. The CDR3 nucleotides read TGTGCCAGCAGGAAACCCGGTCAAACAGGGGGACGGGAAAAACTGTTTTTT. Encoded protein: CASRKPGQTGGREKLFF.